This T cell receptor beta chain was obtained from a study of T cell changes during pregnancy in multiple sclerosis. The method was immunoSEQ multiplex PCR; TCRdb's version includes in-frame clones alone and lacks a portion of them. The sample has under 130,000 clones, roughly 90% seen once. The length of the CDR3 is 16 residues. The TCR comes from a female donor with multiple sclerosis, enrolled in a pregnancy study. The specimen comprised peripheral blood, sampled after pregnancy. This chain uses TRBV21-1 with TRBJ1-2; TRBD1 was called by the table and not checked on the DNA. TRBV21-1 is shown as a pseudogene. CDR3 in amino acids: CASSKPCDRGVGGYTF. CDR3 nucleotides: TGTGCCAGCAGCAAACCATGCGACAGGGGAGTGGGGGGCTACACCTTC.